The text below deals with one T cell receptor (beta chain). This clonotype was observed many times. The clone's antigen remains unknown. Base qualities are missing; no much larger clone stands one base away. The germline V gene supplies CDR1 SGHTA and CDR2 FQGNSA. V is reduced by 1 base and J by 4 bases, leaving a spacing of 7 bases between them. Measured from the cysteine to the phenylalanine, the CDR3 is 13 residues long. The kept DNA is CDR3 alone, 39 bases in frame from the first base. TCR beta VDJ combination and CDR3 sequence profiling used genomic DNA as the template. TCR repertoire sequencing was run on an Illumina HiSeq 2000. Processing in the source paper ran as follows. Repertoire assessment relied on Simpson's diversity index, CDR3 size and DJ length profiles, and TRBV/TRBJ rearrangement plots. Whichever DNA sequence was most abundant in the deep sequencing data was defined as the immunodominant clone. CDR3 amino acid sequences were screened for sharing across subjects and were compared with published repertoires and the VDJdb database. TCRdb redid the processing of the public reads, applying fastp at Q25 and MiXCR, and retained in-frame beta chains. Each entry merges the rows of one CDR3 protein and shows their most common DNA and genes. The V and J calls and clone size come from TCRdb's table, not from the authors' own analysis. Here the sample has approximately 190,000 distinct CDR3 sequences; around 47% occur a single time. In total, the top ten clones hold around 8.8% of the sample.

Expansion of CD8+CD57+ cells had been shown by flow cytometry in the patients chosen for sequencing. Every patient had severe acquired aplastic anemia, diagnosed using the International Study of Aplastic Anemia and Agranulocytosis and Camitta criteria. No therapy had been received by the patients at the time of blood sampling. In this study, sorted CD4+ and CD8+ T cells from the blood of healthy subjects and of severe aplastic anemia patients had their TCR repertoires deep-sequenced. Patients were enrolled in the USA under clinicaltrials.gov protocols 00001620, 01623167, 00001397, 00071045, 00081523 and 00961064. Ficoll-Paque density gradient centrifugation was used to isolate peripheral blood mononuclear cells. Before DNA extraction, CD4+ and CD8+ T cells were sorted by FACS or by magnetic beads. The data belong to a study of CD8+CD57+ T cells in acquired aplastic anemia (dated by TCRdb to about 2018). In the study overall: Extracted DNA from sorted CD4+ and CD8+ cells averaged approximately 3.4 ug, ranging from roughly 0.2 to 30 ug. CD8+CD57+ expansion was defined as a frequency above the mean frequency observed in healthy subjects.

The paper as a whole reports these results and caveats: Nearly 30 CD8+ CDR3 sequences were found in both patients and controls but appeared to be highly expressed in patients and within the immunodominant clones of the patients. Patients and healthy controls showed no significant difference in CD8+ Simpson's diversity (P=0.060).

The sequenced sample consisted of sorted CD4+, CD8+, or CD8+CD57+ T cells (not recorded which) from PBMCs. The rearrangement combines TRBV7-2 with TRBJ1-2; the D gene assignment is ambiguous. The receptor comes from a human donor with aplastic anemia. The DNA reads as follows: TGTGCCAGCAGCTTAGGCCGGAGCTATGGCTACACCTTC. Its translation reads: CASSLGRSYGYTF.